This record concerns one T cell receptor (beta chain) sequence. This sample stems from a study of blood T cell repertoires in COVID-19. Across the study: Samples of COVID-19 (acute and convalescent) were obtained from the United States, Italy and Spain.

Germline V gene sequence: CDR1 SGHNT, CDR2 YYREEE (reference sequence). The CDR3 spans 17 residues. V shed 3 bases, J shed 0 bases, and the junction held 5 bases outside the gene matches. Adults between roughly 18 and 89 years of age took part from about two dozen US areas. Self-reported history from a screening survey and questionnaire set each donor's cohort. Authors' methods: Reference gene primers were amplified, and this amplification served to estimate nucleated cell counts. TCRdb's copy holds only in-frame clones and misses some; the assay was immunoSEQ multiplex PCR. That table furnishes V, J and clone size, whereas the DNA furnished D and trimming. The sample has 110,000 to 150,000 clones, roughly 80% seen once.

V is TRBV5-4 and J is TRBJ1-4; TRBD1 aligns across 10 bases. The TCR sequence derives from a woman aged 45-65 years who had recovered from COVID-19. The sequenced sample was PBMCs or T cells enriched from blood (not recorded which). In DNA form, the CDR3 reads TGTGCCAGCAGCTCAGGAGGGACAGGGGCAACTAATGAAAAACTGTTTTTT. It codes for CASSSGGTGATNEKLFF.